This is a list of T cell receptor beta chains from one sample in a study of T cell responses to AZD1222 COVID-19 vaccine. Assay used: immunoSEQ multiplex PCR; TCRdb lists only in-frame clones, some missing. The sample carries about 120,000 clones, about 86% recorded once. The sequences come from peripheral blood, collected 28 days after the second AZD1222 dose. Receptors originate from an adult who received the AZD1222 COVID-19 vaccine. CDR3s include the opening cysteine and the closing phenylalanine or tryptophan. D genes are given only for firm matches. Not every row has a clone size; where given, it reads once, few, many or a size class.

TRBD1	.	TRBJ1-1	15	TRBV19	TGTGCCAGTAGTAACAGGGGAGGTTTGGACACTGAAGCTTTCTTT	CASSNRGGLDTEAFF
.	.	TRBJ2-5	15	TRBV6-5	TGTGCCAGCAGGGTCCAGGGAGTCTCGTGGGAGACCCAGTACTTC	CASRVQGVSWETQYF
.	.	TRBJ2-4	15	TRBV6-6	TGTGCCAGCAGTTATCAGGGCAGAGCCAAAAACATTCAGTACTTC	CASSYQGRAKNIQYF
.	few	TRBJ1-6	13	TRBV19	TGTGCCAGTACCGGAATGAGGAATTCACCCCTCCACTTT	CASTGMRNSPLHF
TRBD1	.	TRBJ1-4	15	TRBV7-9	TGTGCCAGCAGCTTGAGACAGGGAGTTAATGAAAAACTGTTTTTT	CASSLRQGVNEKLFF
TRBD1	.	TRBJ1-6	16	TRBV27	TGTGCCAGCAGGAGAAATCAGGGGGCACTTGGATCACCCCTCCACTTT	CASRRNQGALGSPLHF
.	.	TRBJ2-2	14	TRBV29-1	TGCAGCGTGGAGGAGCCACGGGGCACCGGGGAGCTGTTTTTT	CSVEEPRGTGELFF
TRBD2	.	TRBJ2-7	15	TRBV18	TGTGCCAGCTCACCCCGGGGGGGCGTTGTCTACGAGCAGTACTTC	CASSPRGGVVYEQYF
TRBD2	.	TRBJ2-3	15	TRBV10-3	TGTGCCATCAGTGAAAGCGGGAGTGGTACAGATACGCAGTATTTT	CAISESGSGTDTQYF
.	.	TRBJ2-2	16	TRBV5-1	TGCGCCAGCAGCCATCCAAACGGACAGAACACCGGGGAGCTGTTTTTT	CASSHPNGQNTGELFF
.	.	TRBJ1-1	14	TRBV23-1	TGCGCCAGCAGTCAAAAGGGGAAGAACACTGAAGCTTTCTTT	CASSQKGKNTEAFF
.	few	TRBJ2-3	16	TRBV9	TGTGCCAGCAGCGTAGGTAGGGGGTCCGCAACAGATACGCAGTATTTT	CASSVGRGSATDTQYF
.	.	TRBJ1-3	16	TRBV7-2	TGTGCCAGCAGCCCAAGGTCGGATTACTCTGGAAACACCATATATTTT	CASSPRSDYSGNTIYF
.	.	TRBJ2-2	12	TRBV2	TGTGCCAGCACCGGTAACCCCGGGGAGCTGTTTTTT	CASTGNPGELFF
.	.	TRBJ1-2	16	TRBV9	TGTGCCAGCAGCGTGCGTCCGGTGGCAGGCAACTATGGCTACACCTTC	CASSVRPVAGNYGYTF
.	.	TRBJ2-7	14	TRBV5-4	TGTGCCAGCAGCTCGCCAGATGGAACCTACGAGCAGTACTTC	CASSSPDGTYEQYF
.	.	TRBJ1-5	15	TRBV5-1	TGCGCCAGCAGCTTGGCGGTGAAGTACGATCAGCCCCAGCATTTT	CASSLAVKYDQPQHF
.	.	TRBJ1-1	13	TRBV7-2	TGTGCCAGCAGCTCCCCACGGCAGGGCGAAGCTTTCTTT	CASSSPRQGEAFF
.	.	TRBJ2-7	13	TRBV7-2	TGTGCCAGCAGCTTAGTTTCCACGAGGGAGCAGTACTTC	CASSLVSTREQYF
.	.	TRBJ1-4	14	TRBV9	TGTGCCAGCAGCGGGGGACAAGCTAATGAAAAACTGTTTTTT	CASSGGQANEKLFF
.	.	TRBJ1-5	14	TRBV10-1	TGCGCCAGCAGTGAGTCAGGGAACAATCAGCCCCAGCATTTT	CASSESGNNQPQHF
.	.	TRBJ1-5	16	TRBV7-4	TGTGCCAGCAGTGAGGGCCAGGGTGTAGGCAATCAGCCCCAGCATTTT	CASSEGQGVGNQPQHF
.	.	TRBJ1-5	14	TRBV19	TGTGCCAGTACCATACCGGACAGCAATCAGCCCCAGCATTTT	CASTIPDSNQPQHF
.	.	TRBJ2-5	13	TRBV27	TGTGCCAGCAGACCTCAGGGTTCAGAGACCCAGTACTTC	CASRPQGSETQYF
.	.	TRBJ1-2	14	TRBV6-5	TGTGCCAGCAGCCCCCCCTCAAATAACTATGGCTACACCTTC	CASSPPSNNYGYTF
TRBD1	.	TRBJ1-5	14	TRBV7-8	TGTGCCAGCAGCGGACAGGGTAGCAATCAGCCCCAGCATTTT	CASSGQGSNQPQHF
.	.	TRBJ1-1	15	TRBV5-1	TGCGCCAGCAGCCAATGGACAGCAGCGAACACTGAAGCTTTCTTT	CASSQWTAANTEAFF
TRBD1	.	TRBJ1-1	14	TRBV27	TGTGCCAGCAGTGCGACAGGGGGAGACACTGAAGCTTTCTTT	CASSATGGDTEAFF
TRBD1	.	TRBJ1-2	15	TRBV24-1	TGTGCCACCATCGATAGACAGGGGGCCCCCTATGGCTACACCTTC	CATIDRQGAPYGYTF
.	.	TRBJ1-2	15	TRBV7-5	TGTGTCAGAAGCTTAGATCCCAGGGAGCCCTATGGCTACACCTTC	CVRSLDPREPYGYTF
TRBD2	.	TRBJ2-7	15	TRBV10-3	TGTGCCATCAGTGATCTCCAGCGGGGGGACTACGAGCAGTACTTC	CAISDLQRGDYEQYF
.	.	TRBJ1-6	17	TRBV7-2	TGTGCCAGCAGCCTGAACCCTCCTACAGGGTTCGATTCACCCCTCCACTTT	CASSLNPPTGFDSPLHF
TRBD1	.	TRBJ2-5	15	TRBV7-2	TGTGCCAGCAGCCGGACAGGGAAACCTCAAGAGACCCAGTACTTC	CASSRTGKPQETQYF
TRBD1	.	TRBJ1-4	17	TRBV27	TGTGCCAGCAGTTTAACCCGCCGGGACAGGGGGCCTGAAAAACTGTTTTTT	CASSLTRRDRGPEKLFF
.	.	TRBJ1-5	17	TRBV19	TGTGCCAGTAGTATAAGGCAGGAGTACAGTAGCAATCAGCCCCAGCATTTT	CASSIRQEYSSNQPQHF
.	.	TRBJ1-5	15	TRBV27	TGTGCCAGCAGTTTAGTGGCAGCTACGGGTCAGCCCCAGCATTTT	CASSLVAATGQPQHF
.	.	TRBJ1-1	13	TRBV5-4	TGTGCCAGCAAACTGGAGGAGGATACTGAAGCTTTCTTT	CASKLEEDTEAFF
TRBD1	.	TRBJ2-2	15	TRBV7-6	TGTGCCAGCAGCTCCGGACAGGGGGCTGGCGGGGAGCTGTTTTTT	CASSSGQGAGGELFF
.	.	TRBJ2-3	16	TRBV3-1/TRBV3-2	TGTGCCAGCAGCCAAGATCGGGGGAACCCCACAGATACGCAGTATTTT	CASSQDRGNPTDTQYF
TRBD1	.	TRBJ1-4	14	TRBV2	TGTGCCAGCAGTTATACCGGGACAGATGAAAAACTGTTTTTT	CASSYTGTDEKLFF
TRBD2	.	TRBJ2-7	12	TRBV28	TGTGCCAGCTCGAGCGGGAAATACGAGCAGTACTTC	CASSSGKYEQYF
TRBD1	.	TRBJ1-1	15	TRBV7-9	TGTGCCAGCAGCCCACGGACAGGAGAGAACACTGAAGCTTTCTTT	CASSPRTGENTEAFF